What follows describes a single TCR beta chain. These data are taken from a study of blood T cell repertoires in COVID-19. The overall study: Spain, Italy and the United States supplied samples that represented acute and convalescent COVID-19. From T cells, B-cell-depleted T cells, or PBMCs came the material, which was cDNA or gDNA.

Original processing methods: It was from reference gene primer amplification that nucleated cell counts were estimated. Profiling relied on immunoSEQ multiplex PCR, and the TCRdb table lists in-frame clones only, not all of them. D and trimming were read from the DNA, whereas the V and J calls and clone size are those reported in that table. The data show roughly 100,000 clones, about 85% seen once. CDR1 is MGHDK and CDR2 is SYGVNS in the germline V gene. This CDR3 is built from 11 residues. Trimming pared 7 bases from V and 7 bases from J, leaving 9 bases between. Sequencing input: peripheral blood. The chain is built from TRBV25-1 and TRBJ2-3, with D possibly matching TRBD2 (6 bases). The receptor comes from a man aged 50 to 60 with acute or convalescent COVID-19. This chain's CDR3 is CASTSAHTQYF. DNA for the CDR3: TGTGCCAGCACTAGCGCACATACGCAGTATTTT.